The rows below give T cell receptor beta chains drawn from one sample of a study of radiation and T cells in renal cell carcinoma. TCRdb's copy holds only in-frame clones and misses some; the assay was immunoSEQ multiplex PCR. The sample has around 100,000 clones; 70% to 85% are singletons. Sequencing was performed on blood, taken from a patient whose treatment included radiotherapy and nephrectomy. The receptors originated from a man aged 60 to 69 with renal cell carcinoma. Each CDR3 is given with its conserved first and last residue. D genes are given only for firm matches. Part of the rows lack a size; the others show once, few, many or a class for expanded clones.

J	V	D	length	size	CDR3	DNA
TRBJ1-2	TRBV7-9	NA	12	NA	CASSLIQGTYTF	TGTGCCAGCAGCTTAATTCAGGGAACTTACACCTTC
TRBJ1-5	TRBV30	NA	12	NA	CAWGQGRQPQHF	TGTGCCTGGGGGCAGGGGAGGCAGCCCCAGCATTTT
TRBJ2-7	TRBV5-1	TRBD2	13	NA	CASSPGLSYEQYF	TGCGCCAGCAGCCCGGGACTATCCTACGAGCAGTACTTC
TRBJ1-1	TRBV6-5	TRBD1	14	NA	CASRRDRDATEAFF	TGTGCCAGCAGAAGGGACAGGGATGCGACTGAAGCTTTCTTT
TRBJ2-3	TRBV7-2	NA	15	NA	CASSLSGEVGDTQYF	TGTGCCAGCAGCTTATCGGGAGAGGTTGGAGATACGCAGTATTTT
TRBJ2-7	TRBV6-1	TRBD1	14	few	CASRYTGGSYEQYF	TGTGCCAGCAGGTATACAGGGGGCTCCTACGAGCAGTACTTC
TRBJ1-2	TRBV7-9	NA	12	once	CASSLGGDGYTF	TGTGCCAGCAGCTTAGGGGGGGATGGCTACACCTTC
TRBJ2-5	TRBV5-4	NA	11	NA	CASSVQETQYF	TGTGCCAGCAGCGTCCAAGAGACCCAGTACTTC
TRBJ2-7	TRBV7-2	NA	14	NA	CASSLGRWPYEQYF	TGTGCCAGCAGCTTGGGGAGGTGGCCCTACGAGCAGTACTTC
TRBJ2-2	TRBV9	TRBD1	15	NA	CASSVTGGGPGELFF	TGTGCCAGCAGCGTAACAGGGGGCGGCCCCGGGGAGCTGTTTTTT
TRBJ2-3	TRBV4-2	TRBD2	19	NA	CASSQDLRLAGGRGDTQYF	TGTGCCAGCAGCCAGGATCTAAGGCTAGCGGGAGGGCGAGGAGATACGCAGTATTTT
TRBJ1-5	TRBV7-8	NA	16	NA	CASSTIETGGNQPQHF	TGTGCCAGCAGCACGATAGAGACCGGAGGCAATCAGCCCCAGCATTTT
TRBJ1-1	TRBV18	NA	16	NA	CASSPSSTERSTEAFF	TGTGCCAGCTCACCGTCGTCAACAGAGCGAAGCACTGAAGCTTTCTTT
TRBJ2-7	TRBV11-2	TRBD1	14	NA	CASGPDRGTYEQYF	TGTGCCAGCGGCCCAGACAGGGGGACCTACGAGCAGTACTTC
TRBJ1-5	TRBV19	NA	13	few	CASRMSAVRPQHF	TGTGCCAGTAGAATGTCGGCGGTCAGACCCCAGCATTTT